This T cell receptor (beta chain) derives from a study of blood T cell repertoires in COVID-19. Trimming took 10 bases from V and 4 from J; bases not matched to a gene: 17. Germline values: CDR1 LNHDA, CDR2 SQIVND (reference sequence). CDR3 length equals 16 residues. Participants spanned ages about 18 to 100 years and resided in about 25 US areas. Assay: immunoSEQ multiplex PCR; the TCRdb copy retains only in-frame clones and omits some. This table has approximately 250,000 clones, around 80% appearing once. This chain joins TRBV19 and TRBJ1-1; 8 bases are shared with TRBD1. This receptor was taken from a young man with acute COVID-19. The material sequenced was PBMCs or T cells enriched from blood (not recorded which). The CDR3 nucleotides read TGTGCCACCCTATCCAGGGGGCGAGGGGGAACCACTGAAGCTTTCTTT. It translates to CATLSRGRGGTTEAFF.